Below are 25 T cell receptor beta chains sequenced from a single sample in a study of cytomegalovirus exposure and HLA in healthy donors (dated by TCRdb to between 2016 and 2019). The library was prepared using the immunoSEQ multiplex PCR assay. A mixture of 60 forward primers for TCR Vbeta segments and 13 reverse primers for TCR Jbeta segments was used in the multiplex PCR. The clones in this table, taken by TCRdb from immuneACCESS, are in-frame only. Not every clone is retained; where verified, under half of the shortfall comes from an unresolved V gene, and the cause of the rest is unknown. Counted in this sample were 180,000 or so clones; approximately 80% of them appeared once. The ten top clones hold approximately 4.1% of the sample. Sequencing input: PBMCs. Every receptor here comes from a woman aged 50 to 65 in good health and CMV-seropositive.

The chain combines TRBV4-1 with TRBJ2-7; 10 bases agree with TRBD2. There are 14 residues in the CDR3. Germline V CDR1 and CDR2: MGHRA, YSYEKL. Trimming took 1 base from V and 5 from J; bases not matched to a gene: 2. CDR3 bases: TGCGCCAGCAGCCAAGTCGGACTAGCGGACGAGCAGTACTTC. Its protein product is CASSQVGLADEQYF.

This rearrangement joins TRBV4-3 to TRBJ1-2, with 10 bases aligning to TRBD1. The V segment lost 0 bases and the J segment 2 bases; nucleotides outside the gene matches: 12. Germline CDR1 LGHNA, CDR2 YSLEER. CDR3 size: 19 residues. CDR3: CASSQEYDRGRNLNYGYTF. CDR3 bases: TGCGCCAGCAGCCAAGAATATGACAGGGGGCGGAATTTGAACTATGGCTACACCTTC.

J is TRBJ2-1 and V is TRBV7-2; 8 bases line up with TRBD1. The CDR3 spans 16 residues. The V gene's germline CDR1 is SGHTA and CDR2 FQGNSA. V lost 2 bases to trimming and J lost 5 bases; unmatched junction nucleotides: 8. In nucleotides, the CDR3 is TGTGCCAGCAGCTTACTCCGGGACAGGATAAACAATGAGCAGTTCTTC. Residues: CASSLLRDRINNEQFF.

The J gene is TRBJ1-1, the V gene TRBV2; TRBD1 might be the D (6 bases). This CDR3 comprises 12 residues. Germline values: CDR1 SNHLY, CDR2 FYNNEI. V dropped 8 bases and J dropped 3 bases, with 10 bases sitting between them. CDR3 bases: TGTGCCAGCGCCAGGGGATACACTGAAGCTTTCTTT. It specifies CASARGYTEAFF.

This chain's CDR3 is CASSSVANYEQYF. The CDR3 DNA reads TGCGCCAGCTCCTCGGTAGCCAACTACGAGCAGTACTTC. The chain links TRBV5-1 to TRBJ2-7, with unresolved D. V was shortened by 7 bases and J by 3 bases, with 14 bases between the two germline ends. In germline, CDR1 is SGHRS, CDR2 YFSETQ. The CDR3 extends over 13 amino acids. Drawing the rest from reference TRBV5-1 and TRBJ2-7, the complete variable domain is KAGVTQTPRYLIKTRGQQVTLSCSPISGHRSVSWYQQTPGQGLQFLFEYFSETQRNKGNFPGRFSGRQFSNSRSEMNVSTLELGDSALYLCASSSVANYEQYFGPGTRLTVT.

The chain has TRBV27 and TRBJ2-7, with 9 bases aligning to TRBD2. V shed 2 bases, J shed 6 bases, and the junction held 8 bases outside the gene matches. The CDR3 runs to 15 residues. Germline loops: CDR1 MNHEY, CDR2 SMNVEV (reference sequence). The CDR3 protein is CASSLGGLASPEQYF. CDR3 nucleotides: TGTGCCAGCAGTTTAGGGGGACTAGCTTCCCCCGAGCAGTACTTC.

A few counts support this clone. The DNA of the CDR3 is TGTGCCAGCAGCCTTACGGCAGCAGGGACCTACGAGCAGTACTTC. Protein product: CASSLTAAGTYEQYF. The rearrangement links TRBV7-2 to TRBJ2-7; D might be TRBD1 (5 bases). CDR1 is SGHTA, CDR2 FQGNSA, per germline. Trimming stripped 5 bases from V and 2 bases from J, with 16 bases between. The CDR3 consists of 15 residues.

J is TRBJ1-5 and V is TRBV30; D is uncertain. This CDR3 contains 13 residues. Germline values: CDR1 GTSNPN, CDR2 SVGIG (reference sequence). The V and J ends lost 0 bases and 3 bases respectively, with 6 bases between them. CDR3 coding DNA: TGTGCCTGGAGTGTGGCAGTCAATCAGCCCCAGCATTTT. Translating gives CAWSVAVNQPQHF. Based on the CDR3 plus reference TRBV30 and TRBJ1-5, the full variable domain is SQTIHQWPATLVQPVGSPLSLECTVEGTSNPNLYWYRQAAGRGLQLLFYSVGIGQISSEVPQNLSASRPQDRQFILSSKKLLLSDSGFYLCAWSVAVNQPQHFGDGTRLSIL.

The genes are TRBV19 and TRBJ2-2, with TRBD2 matching over 11 bases. J was trimmed by 0 bases and V by 2 bases; bases with no gene match: 5. This CDR3 spans 18 amino acids. Germline V gene sequence: CDR1 LNHDA, CDR2 SQIVND (reference sequence). The CDR3 region is CASSITSGGYANTGELFF. The CDR3 DNA follows: TGTGCCAGTAGTATAACTAGCGGGGGCTACGCGAACACCGGGGAGCTGTTTTTT.

The chain joins TRBV6-5 to TRBJ2-7, with TRBD1 as a possible D gene (6 bases). Trimming took 0 bases from V and 3 from J, leaving 15 bases between them. The germline V gene has CDR1 MNHEY and CDR2 SVGAGI. CDR3 length: 16 residues. CDR3 coding DNA: TGTGCCAGCAGTTACTCAGCAGGGGACCGAATCTACGAGCAGTACTTC. Its protein product is CASSYSAGDRIYEQYF.

The chain couples TRBV30 to TRBJ2-4; D is uncertain. CDR1 and CDR2 from the germline V gene are GTSNPN and SVGIG (reference sequence). V was clipped by 0 bases and J by 6 bases, with 9 bases between them. CDR3 length: 13 amino acids. DNA of the CDR3: TGTGCCTGGAGTGTTGTTCCCCGAAACATTCAGTACTTC. Translated: CAWSVVPRNIQYF.

This chain connects TRBV2 to TRBJ1-5; D is ambiguous. Trimming pared 2 bases from V and 15 bases from J, leaving 11 bases between. The germline V gene has CDR1 SNHLY and CDR2 FYNNEI. The CDR3 has 11 amino acids. The DNA of the CDR3 is TGTGCCAGCAGTGAAAGGTTTCGGGTGCATTTT. Its translation is CASSERFRVHF.

The CDR3 DNA reads TGTGCCAGCAAAGGGCAGGGCGGTCAGCCCCAGCATTTT. Translating it yields CASKGQGGQPQHF. The chain combines TRBV2 with TRBJ1-5, with D tentatively TRBD1 (5 bases). V dropped 7 bases and J dropped 6 bases, with 13 bases sitting between them. Germline CDR1 is SNHLY and CDR2 is FYNNEI. The CDR3 has 13 amino acids.

V gene TRBV7-3 combines with J gene TRBJ2-3, with 7 bases aligning to TRBD2. This CDR3 contains 17 residues. Losses at the gene ends were 1 base for V and 4 bases for J; bases not matched to a gene: 11. Germline CDR1 is SGHTA and CDR2 is FQGTGA. The DNA of the CDR3 is TGTGCCAGCAGCTTAAATTCTGCGCGGGAGATAGCAGATACGCAGTATTTT. Protein product: CASSLNSAREIADTQYF. The variable domain in full, completed from reference TRBV7-3 and TRBJ2-3, reads GAGVSQTPSNKVTEKGKYVELRCDPISGHTALYWYRQSLGQGPEFLIYFQGTGAADDSGLPNDRFFAVRPEGSVSTLKIQRTERGDSAVYLCASSLNSAREIADTQYFGPGTRLTVL.

The chain links TRBV7-6 to TRBJ1-5; D is ambiguous. Trimming cost V 4 bases and J 4 bases, with 14 bases left between them. This CDR3 has 15 residues. Germline V gene sequence: CDR1 SGHVS, CDR2 FNYEAQ. The CDR3 reads CASSSSDNHNQPQHF. CDR3 nucleotide sequence: TGTGCCAGCAGCTCTTCAGACAACCATAATCAGCCCCAGCATTTT. Full variable domain (remainder filled in from reference TRBV7-6 and TRBJ1-5): GAGVSQSPRYKVTKRGQDVALRCDPISGHVSLYWYRQALGQGPEFLTYFNYEAQQDKSGLPNDRFSAERPEGSISTLTIQRTEQRDSAMYRCASSSSDNHNQPQHFGDGTRLSIL.

This chain joins TRBV5-4 and TRBJ2-1, with D tentatively TRBD2 (6 bases). The CDR3 runs 13 residues. Trimming pared 9 bases from V and 6 bases from J, leaving 16 bases between. The germline CDR1 and CDR2 sequences are SGHNT and YYREEE (reference sequence). The CDR3 region is CATTYSGSNEQFF. The DNA of the CDR3 is TGTGCCACTACTTATAGCGGAAGCAATGAGCAGTTCTTC. Looking up the rest from reference TRBV5-4 and TRBJ2-1 gives the full variable domain: ETGVTQSPTHLIKTRGQQVTLRCSSQSGHNTVSWYQQALGQGPQFIFQYYREEENGRGNFPPRFSGLQFPNYSSELNVNALELDDSALYLCATTYSGSNEQFFGPGTRLTVL.

The sample holds one count of this clone. The chain is built from TRBV4-2 and TRBJ2-2; TRBD2 agrees at 9 bases. The CDR3 extends over 16 amino acids. Germline lookup yields CDR1 LGHNA and CDR2 YNFKEQ. V lost 5 bases and J lost 4; bases outside the gene matches: 8. Written as DNA, the CDR3 is TGTGCCAGCAGCACGGGACTAGCAGAATTCACCGGGGAGCTGTTTTTT. Its translation: CASSTGLAEFTGELFF.

This chain links TRBV6-6 with TRBJ2-7; 7 bases agree with TRBD2. The CDR3 spans 15 residues. CDR1 is MNHNY and CDR2 is SVGAGI in the germline V gene (reference sequence). The V and J ends lost 0 bases and 0 bases, in that order; junction bases with no gene match: 2. The CDR3: CASSYSGGSSYEQYF. CDR3 nucleotides: TGTGCCAGCAGTTACTCGGGGGGGAGCTCCTACGAGCAGTACTTC.

This chain links TRBV29-1 with TRBJ1-1; D is uncertain. The V gene's germline CDR1 is SQVTM and CDR2 ANQGSEA. Trimming took 4 bases from V and 0 from J, leaving 9 bases between them. This CDR3 has 13 amino acids. The CDR3 loop is CSVVRLMNTEAFF. In nucleotides, the CDR3 is TGCAGCGTTGTAAGACTGATGAACACTGAAGCTTTCTTT.

CDR3 sequence: CASSARDRDDEQYF. The CDR3 coding sequence is TGTGCCAGCAGCGCCCGGGACAGGGACGACGAGCAGTACTTC. This chain joins TRBV9 and TRBJ2-7; 9 bases match TRBD1. CDR3 length: 14 residues. Germline CDR1 is SGDLS and CDR2 is YYNGEE. Germline trimming cut 3 bases from V and 5 bases from J; bases unmatched to any gene: 6.

V gene TRBV18 combines with J gene TRBJ1-5; D is uncertain. In germline, CDR1 is KGHSH, CDR2 LQKENI. The V gene lost 4 bases and the J gene lost 4 bases, with 8 bases spanning the gap. There are 13 residues in the CDR3. The CDR3, as DNA: TGTGCCAGCTCACTTGAACAAAATCAGCCCCAGCATTTT. Protein: CASSLEQNQPQHF.

The chain uses TRBV29-1 and TRBJ2-1, with D possibly being TRBD1 (6 bases). V was clipped by 7 bases and J by 6 bases, with 10 bases between them. Germline CDR1 and CDR2: SQVTM and ANQGSEA. This CDR3 has 11 residues. As DNA, the CDR3 is TGCAGCGCGGGACACACCAATGAGCAGTTCTTC. It translates to CSAGHTNEQFF.

This rearrangement joins TRBV19 to TRBJ1-6; 7 bases fit TRBD1. The CDR3 runs to 15 residues. V dropped 4 bases and J dropped 6; count of bases not matched to a gene: 6. Germline CDR1 is LNHDA and CDR2 is SQIVND (reference sequence). CDR3 sequence: CASSTVGTANSPLHF. In DNA, the CDR3 is TGTGCCAGTAGTACCGTCGGGACAGCTAATTCACCCCTCCACTTT.

The chain has TRBV7-2 and TRBJ2-7; D possibly corresponds to TRBD2 (5 bases). Trimming removed 5 bases from V and 3 bases from J, with 17 bases in between. Per the germline V gene, CDR1 is SGHTA and CDR2 is FQGNSA. The CDR3 extends over 15 amino acids. This CDR3 is CASSVSGDLFYEQYF. DNA for the CDR3: TGTGCCAGCAGCGTAAGCGGAGACCTTTTCTACGAGCAGTACTTC.

The chain combines TRBV16 with TRBJ1-1; 11 nucleotides align to TRBD1. This CDR3 contains 16 residues. CDR1 and CDR2 (germline): KGHSY, FQNENV. With V trimmed by 0 bases and J by 2 bases, 2 bases remained unmatched. The CDR3: CASSQSGTGGNTEAFF. The CDR3, as DNA: TGTGCCAGCAGCCAATCTGGGACAGGGGGTAACACTGAAGCTTTCTTT. The whole variable domain, remainder taken from reference TRBV16 and TRBJ1-1, is GEEVAQTPKHLVRGEGQKAKLYCAPIKGHSYVFWYQQVLKNEFKFLISFQNENVFDETGMPKERFSAKCLPNSPCSLEIQATKLEDSAVYFCASSQSGTGGNTEAFFGQGTRLTVV.